Detailed here is one T cell receptor beta chain. Its specificity is not known. V lost 3 bases to trimming and J lost 4 bases, with 11 bases between them. This CDR3 is built from 14 residues. Germline V gene data show CDR1 as LGHNA and CDR2 as YNFKEQ. Sample treatment: oral pan-JAK inhibitor, 5-10 mg twice daily. As part of sample collection, lesional scalp punch biopsies and peripheral blood were taken from alopecia areata patients. This specimen comes from a study of CD8+ T cells in alopecia areata. Study at large: Scoring treated patients' severity relied on the percentage of scalp area affected. Study-wide results and caveats: In scalp samples, resident alphabeta T cells of normal skin are also sequenced.

Isolated RNA was reverse transcribed into cDNA used as the sequencing template. Assay used: immunoSEQ multiplex PCR; TCRdb lists only in-frame clones, some missing. This table holds some 210,000 clones, roughly 66% found once. The source is a human donor with alopecia areata. The V gene is TRBV4-2, the J gene TRBJ2-3, with D hard to call. Sequencing used CD4+ T cells sorted from blood, obtained at approximately week 42, from a patient treated with tofacitinib. The CDR3 DNA is TGTGCCAGCAGCCAGGCCGGGCCGGCAGATACGCAGTATTTT. Translated: CASSQAGPADTQYF.